The 14 T cell receptor beta chains below come from one sample, sequenced in a study of CD8 T cells in Susac syndrome. After extraction with the RNeasy kit, about 0.45 to 1 ug of the RNA was reverse transcribed using random hexamers. One entry per CDR3 protein results from TCRdb running MiXCR on the immunoSEQ multiplex PCR reads. This table holds approximately 120,000 distinct CDR3 sequences, roughly 97% found once. The sample comprised CD4+ T cells from PBMCs. The receptors here all came from a human donor in good health.

The chain uses TRBV6-6 and TRBJ1-4; TRBD1 matches at 9 bases. The CDR3 has 16 amino acids. V lost 5 bases to trimming and J lost 6 bases; unmatched junction nucleotides: 10. Germline V gives CDR1 MNHNY, CDR2 SVGAGI (reference sequence). DNA for the CDR3: TGTGCCAGCAGTGACCCCGGGACAGGGTTGTATGAAAAACTGTTTTTT. Amino acids: CASSDPGTGLYEKLFF.

This clonotype is a singleton in its sample. The chain uses TRBV20-1 and TRBJ2-3; possibly TRBD2 for D (5 bases). The length of the CDR3 is 12 residues. Germline CDR1 and CDR2: DFQATT and SNEGSKA (reference sequence). The V gene lost 1 base and the J gene lost 9 bases, with 11 bases spanning the gap. The CDR3 region has the DNA TGCAGTGCTAGAGGGGATAGCGTAACGCAGTATTTT. Amino acids: CSARGDSVTQYF.

The chain combines TRBV2 with TRBJ1-5; unclear D gene. The CDR3 is made up of 13 amino acids. Germline CDR1 reads SNHLY; CDR2 reads FYNNEI. Trimming took 7 bases from V and 7 from J, leaving 14 bases between them. The chain's CDR3 is CASKREFGQPQHF. DNA of the CDR3: TGTGCCAGCAAAAGGGAGTTTGGCCAGCCCCAGCATTTT.

V gene TRBV5-4 combines with J gene TRBJ1-4; TRBD1 agrees at 7 bases. V was pared by 4 bases and J by 2 bases, with 5 bases of the junction left unmatched. The CDR3 contains 15 residues. CDR1 is SGHNT, CDR2 YYREEE, per germline (reference sequence). CDR3 in DNA: TGTGCCAGCAGCCCTCAGGGGGGGACTAATGAAAAACTGTTTTTT. Its translation: CASSPQGGTNEKLFF.

Turning to this clonotype: One end of the junction is discordant with germline, which a read error may explain. This sequence joins TRBV28 and TRBJ2-1; 10 bases match TRBD2. From germline, CDR1 is MDHEN and CDR2 SYDVKM. The CDR3 runs to 14 residues. CDR3 nucleotide sequence: TGTGCCAGCGGGTTAGCGGGGGGCTACAATGAGCAGCTCTTC. Translation: CASGLAGGYNEQLF.

The V gene is TRBV7-2, the J gene TRBJ2-1; 9 bases align to TRBD2. Trimming removed 4 bases from V and 6 bases from J; junction bases left unmatched: 13. Germline V gene lookup returns CDR1 SGHTA and CDR2 FQGNSA. The CDR3 sequence is 17 residues long. The CDR3 spells CASSSRGGAGGRNEQFF. The CDR3 DNA sequence: TGTGCCAGCAGCTCCCGCGGTGGGGCGGGGGGGCGCAATGAGCAGTTCTTC.

This clonotype was counted a few times. The gene calls are TRBV7-2 and TRBJ1-1; 9 bases line up with TRBD1. J gave up 1 base and V 3 bases, and 0 bases lay outside the gene matches. CDR3 length: 14 residues. Germline assignment: CDR1 SGHTA and CDR2 FQGNSA. CDR3 nucleotide sequence: TGTGCCAGCAGCTTGGGACAGGGGAACACTGAAGCTTTCTTT. It codes for CASSLGQGNTEAFF. The whole variable domain, remainder taken from reference TRBV7-2 and TRBJ1-1, is GAGVSQSPSNKVTEKGKDVELRCDPISGHTALYWYRQSLGQGLEFLIYFQGNSAPDKSGLPSDRFSAERTGGSVSTLTIQRTQQEDSAVYLCASSLGQGNTEAFFGQGTRLTVV.

The rearrangement links TRBV7-2 to TRBJ2-3, with D perhaps TRBD1 or TRBD2 (5 bases each). Germline assignment: CDR1 SGHTA and CDR2 FQGNSA. V lost 3 bases and J lost 6, with 7 bases in between. This CDR3 comprises 12 residues. The CDR3 region is CASSLWGDTQYF. In DNA form, the CDR3 reads TGTGCCAGCAGCTTGTGGGGGGATACGCAGTATTTT. Full variable domain (rest looked up from reference TRBV7-2 and TRBJ2-3): GAGVSQSPSNKVTEKGKDVELRCDPISGHTALYWYRQSLGQGLEFLIYFQGNSAPDKSGLPSDRFSAERTGGSVSTLTIQRTQQEDSAVYLCASSLWGDTQYFGPGTRLTVL.

Only a few counts were recorded for this clonotype. The CDR3 loop is CSAPFSPLSNQPQHF. In DNA, the CDR3 is TGCAGTGCCCCCTTTTCCCCTCTTAGCAATCAGCCCCAGCATTTT. This chain joins TRBV20-1 and TRBJ1-5; no definite D call. V lost 6 bases, J lost 0 bases, and 15 bases lay in between. This CDR3 has 15 amino acids. Germline V CDR1 and CDR2: DFQATT, SNEGSKA (reference sequence).

The V gene is TRBV20-1, the J gene TRBJ2-7; TRBD2 agrees at 8 bases. Germline CDR1 reads DFQATT; CDR2 reads SNEGSKA (reference sequence). The CDR3 runs 13 residues. V shed 5 bases and J 3 bases; nucleotides not matched to a gene: 6. The CDR3 DNA follows: TGCAGTGCTCCCCCGGGACTAGGCTACGAGCAGTACTTC. Encoded protein: CSAPPGLGYEQYF.

This sequence joins TRBV25-1 and TRBJ2-7; D is perhaps TRBD1 (6 bases). Deletions cut 6 bases from V and 0 bases from J, with 18 bases between. The CDR3 contains 16 residues. Per the germline V gene, CDR1 is MGHDK and CDR2 is SYGVNS. The CDR3 DNA reads as TGTGCCAGCAGCGTCCCCGGGACAACGAGCTCCTACGAGCAGTACTTC. Amino acid sequence: CASSVPGTTSSYEQYF.

The chain couples TRBV6-2 or TRBV6-3 to TRBJ2-3; D is possibly TRBD1 (6 bases). The germline gives CDR1 MNHEY, CDR2 SVGEGT. Trimming took 6 bases from V and 1 from J, leaving 11 bases between them. The CDR3 runs 14 residues. In DNA, the CDR3 is TGTGCCAGCAGCCAGAACAGGGGCACAGATACGCAGTATTTT. Encoded protein: CASSQNRGTDTQYF.

V usage is TRBV18 and J usage is TRBJ2-7, with 8 nucleotides matching TRBD1. V lost 2 bases and J lost 3; bases outside the gene matches: 6. The CDR3 has 15 residues. CDR1 and CDR2 (germline): KGHSH, LQKENI. The CDR3 spells CASSPIGQGHYEQYF. The CDR3 DNA is TGTGCCAGCTCACCAATCGGACAGGGCCACTACGAGCAGTACTTC.

The V call is TRBV5-4, the J call TRBJ1-4; tentatively, D is TRBD1 (5 bases). V shed 3 bases and J shed 3 bases, with 12 bases lying between them. The CDR3 totals 15 residues. Germline CDR1 is SGHNT and CDR2 is YYREEE (reference sequence). CDR3 sequence reads: CASSSGVPANEKLFF. The CDR3, as DNA: TGTGCCAGCAGCTCGGGGGTCCCGGCTAATGAAAAACTGTTTTTT.